This TCR beta chain was retrieved from a study of identical twins. Study observations and caveats: Rather than following the same donors, the conclusions depended on cross-sectional statistical analysis.

Of note for this clonotype: Its antigen is currently unknown.

V lost 1 base and J lost 4, with 27 bases in between. Germline values: CDR1 LGHNA, CDR2 YNFKEQ. The CDR3 sequence is 20 residues long. TCRdb analysed the 5' RACE reads with MiXCR anew, one entry per CDR3 protein. The repertoire consists of fewer than 650,000 distinct CDR3 sequences, with roughly 9.9% occurring once and the leading ten covering 3%. This sample was also put to use in a study of yellow fever vaccine responses in identical twins. From that report: Twins' vaccine T cell response reportedly gave the appearance of partial convergence and partial personalization.

The chain couples TRBV4-2 to TRBJ2-3; tentatively, D is TRBD1 or TRBD2 (9 bases each). This clonotype was sampled from a woman aged 18-29 years in good health. Input material: PBMCs. The CDR3 spells CASSQVGQGRGSGSPDTQYF. CDR3 sequence (DNA): TGTGCCAGCAGCCAAGTGGGACAGGGAAGGGGTAGCGGGAGCCCAGATACGCAGTATTTT.